The 21 T cell receptor beta chains in this list originate from one sample, sequenced in a study of cytomegalovirus exposure and HLA in healthy donors. Repertoires were generated with immunoSEQ multiplex PCR, while TCRdb's copy carries only in-frame clones and drops some. The table has over 200,000 clones, around 88% seen once. Source material: PBMCs. All receptors derive from a woman between 18 and 30 years old in good health and CMV-seronegative.

The chain carries TRBV16 and TRBJ1-1; tentatively, D is TRBD1 (6 bases). The V gene's germline CDR1 is KGHSY and CDR2 FQNENV. The V end was cut by 2 bases, the J end by 4 bases, with 14 bases between. The CDR3 is made up of 15 amino acids. Written as DNA, the CDR3 is TGTGCCAGCAGCCAAAGTTCGTCAGGGGCCACTGAAGCTTTCTTT. It encodes CASSQSSSGATEAFF. Complete variable domain (other parts from reference TRBV16 and TRBJ1-1): GEEVAQTPKHLVRGEGQKAKLYCAPIKGHSYVFWYQQVLKNEFKFLISFQNENVFDETGMPKERFSAKCLPNSPCSLEIQATKLEDSAVYFCASSQSSSGATEAFFGQGTRLTVV.

The chain couples TRBV6-5 to TRBJ2-7; 10 positions agree with TRBD2. In germline, CDR1 is MNHEY, CDR2 SVGAGI. V gave up 0 bases and J gave up 3 bases; unmatched junction bases: 5. There are 16 residues in the CDR3. CDR3 in amino acids: CASSYSIAGGGYEQYF. The CDR3 DNA reads as TGTGCCAGCAGTTACTCGATAGCGGGAGGCGGCTACGAGCAGTACTTC.

The V call is TRBV28, the J call TRBJ1-2; TRBD1 matches 7 bases. The germline gives CDR1 MDHEN, CDR2 SYDVKM. V was pared by 1 base and J by 4 bases, with 3 bases of the junction left unmatched. This CDR3 has 14 amino acids. Here the CDR3 reads CASSLYRGFYGYTF. The CDR3 nucleotides are TGTGCCAGCAGTTTATACAGGGGTTTCTATGGCTACACCTTC.

The chain couples TRBV7-9 to TRBJ2-7, with D perhaps TRBD2 (6 bases). The germline V gene encodes CDR1 SEHNR and CDR2 FQNEAQ (reference sequence). Trimming left V 3 bases short and J 2 bases short, with 14 bases between. The CDR3 has 15 amino acids. DNA for the CDR3: TGTGCCAGCAGCTTGGCCGGGGCGGGGACCTACGAGCAGTACTTC. It specifies CASSLAGAGTYEQYF.

This chain links TRBV5-4 with TRBJ2-1, with 13 bases identical to TRBD2. Germline V CDR1 and CDR2: SGHNT, YYREEE (reference sequence). With 6 bases clipped from V and 9 bases from J, the junction kept 6 bases outside the gene matches. The CDR3 has 14 amino acids. The CDR3 sequence is CASTGLAGDGEQFF. The CDR3 DNA follows: TGTGCCAGCACAGGACTAGCGGGAGACGGTGAGCAGTTCTTC.

The CDR3 DNA follows: TGTGCCAGCAGTTTAACTAGCGGGCCTTACGAGCAGTACTTC. It codes for CASSLTSGPYEQYF. The chain links TRBV27 to TRBJ2-7; the match to TRBD2 covers 9 bases. The CDR3 contains 14 residues. Germline-derived CDR1 and CDR2 are MNHEY and SMNVEV (reference sequence). The trim removed 2 bases at V and 4 bases at J, leaving 3 bases unmatched.

The chain links TRBV9 to TRBJ2-5; D is perhaps TRBD1 (6 bases). The CDR3 sequence is 13 residues long. Trimming shortened V by 5 bases and J by 4 bases, and 12 bases separated the two germline ends. The germline V gene encodes CDR1 SGDLS and CDR2 YYNGEE. The CDR3 bases are TGTGCCAGCAGACCGACAGGCGGAGAGACCCAGTACTTC. Amino acids: CASRPTGGETQYF.

J is TRBJ2-1 and V is TRBV14; D uncertain. V gave up 4 bases and J gave up 4 bases, with 11 bases separating them. This CDR3 is built from 14 residues. CDR1 and CDR2 (germline): SGHDN, FVKESK. The CDR3 spells CASSPIGAYNEQFF. The DNA of the CDR3 is TGTGCCAGCAGCCCTATTGGAGCATACAATGAGCAGTTCTTC. The full variable domain, in which reference TRBV14 and TRBJ2-1 provide the parts outside the CDR3, is EAGVTQFPSHSVIEKGQTVTLRCDPISGHDNLYWYRRVMGKEIKFLLHFVKESKQDESGMPNNRFLAERTGGTYSTLKVQPAELEDSGVYFCASSPIGAYNEQFFGPGTRLTVL.

This chain uses TRBV4-1 with TRBJ2-1, with TRBD2 matching over 10 bases. In germline, CDR1 is MGHRA, CDR2 YSYEKL. The ends lost 4 bases at V and 3 bases at J; junction bases unmatched: 3. CDR3 length: 15 residues. CDR3 sequence reads: CASSPRTSGYNEQFF. In DNA form, the CDR3 reads TGCGCCAGCAGCCCCCGGACTAGCGGCTACAATGAGCAGTTCTTC.

The rearrangement uses TRBV2 and TRBJ2-2; weak D call: TRBD2 (6 bases). The CDR3 runs to 13 residues. V was pared by 8 bases and J by 7 bases, with 14 bases between. The germline CDR1 and CDR2 sequences are SNHLY and FYNNEI. CDR3 DNA sequence: TGTGCCAGCCGGAAACTAGCTGGCGGGGAGCTGTTTTTT. This translates into CASRKLAGGELFF. Looking up the rest from reference TRBV2 and TRBJ2-2 gives the full variable domain: EPEVTQTPSHQVTQMGQEVILRCVPISNHLYFYWYRQILGQKVEFLVSFYNNEISEKSEIFDDQFSVERPDGSNFTLKIRSTKLEDSAMYFCASRKLAGGELFFGEGSRLTVL.

V usage is TRBV28 and J usage is TRBJ2-5; TRBD2 agrees at 9 bases. Germline assignment: CDR1 MDHEN and CDR2 SYDVKM. There are 15 residues in the CDR3. J was trimmed by 5 bases and V by 10 bases; bases with no gene match: 14. This CDR3 is CATQKAGGPVETQYF. DNA of the CDR3: TGTGCCACCCAGAAGGCGGGAGGGCCTGTGGAGACCCAGTACTTC.

This clone was recorded only once. The gene calls are TRBV28 and TRBJ1-1; possible D gene TRBD1, 5 bases. The V end was cut by 3 bases, the J end by 5 bases, with 13 bases between. The CDR3 contains 14 residues. Per the germline V gene, CDR1 is MDHEN and CDR2 is SYDVKM. The CDR3 bases are TGTGCCAGCAGTTTCACCGGGGCGGGGACTGAAGCTTTCTTT. This translates into CASSFTGAGTEAFF.

This chain joins TRBV15 and TRBJ2-1, with 13 nucleotides matching TRBD2. Trimming removed 5 bases from V and 9 bases from J; junction bases left unmatched: 7. CDR1 LNHNV and CDR2 YYDKDF come from the germline V gene (reference sequence). This CDR3 contains 15 residues. In DNA, the CDR3 is TGTGCCACCAGCCCGGGACTAGCGGGACAGGGTGAGCAGTTCTTC. Protein: CATSPGLAGQGEQFF.

This chain connects TRBV4-1 to TRBJ2-7, with a tentative D call TRBD2 (6 bases). CDR1 and CDR2 from the germline V gene are MGHRA and YSYEKL. This CDR3 has 16 residues. V lost 2 bases and J 5 bases, leaving 19 bases between the germline ends. The CDR3 bases are TGCGCCAGCAGCCAACTTCTCTTTGCCGGGGAGGACGAGCAGTACTTC. It codes for CASSQLLFAGEDEQYF.

The V call is TRBV6-1, the J call TRBJ1-5; D is unresolved. V lost 7 bases, J lost 0 bases, and 10 bases lay in between. Germline V gene sequence: CDR1 MNHNS, CDR2 SASEGT. This CDR3 contains 14 residues. The CDR3 DNA sequence: TGTGCCAGCATCTTACAGACTAGCAATCAGCCCCAGCATTTT. Its protein is CASILQTSNQPQHF.

This chain joins TRBV4-1 and TRBJ2-2; TRBD2 matches 9 bases. The ends lost 4 bases at V and 5 bases at J; junction bases unmatched: 11. This CDR3 comprises 17 residues. CDR1 and CDR2 from the germline V gene are MGHRA and YSYEKL. The CDR3 here is CASSPLVAGVGTGELFF. The CDR3 DNA reads TGCGCCAGCAGCCCTTTGGTAGCGGGAGTAGGTACCGGGGAGCTGTTTTTT.

As to this clone: The same CDR3 can be traced to other DNA sequences in this sample. This chain connects TRBV20-1 to TRBJ2-7; perhaps TRBD1 as D (6 bases). Trimming stripped 6 bases from V and 3 bases from J, with 9 bases between. CDR1 DFQATT and CDR2 SNEGSKA come from the germline V gene (reference sequence). The length of the CDR3 is 11 residues. CDR3 sequence: CSARGGYEQYF. CDR3 DNA: TGCAGTGCCAGGGGCGGCTACGAGCAGTACTTC.

This clone was seen once. The V call is TRBV20-1, the J call TRBJ2-1; no clear D. The length of the CDR3 is 11 residues. Germline V gene sequence: CDR1 DFQATT, CDR2 SNEGSKA (reference sequence). V gave up 4 bases and J gave up 4 bases, with 5 bases separating them. This chain's CDR3 is CSATVYNEQFF. For the CDR3, the DNA is TGCAGTGCTACAGTTTACAATGAGCAGTTCTTC.

The CDR3 sequence: CASSLTSGQEDGYTF. In DNA form, the CDR3 reads TGTGCCAGCAGCTTAACGAGTGGTCAGGAGGATGGCTACACCTTC. The gene calls are TRBV7-2 and TRBJ1-2; D call uncertain. Germline V gene lookup returns CDR1 SGHTA and CDR2 FQGNSA. The CDR3 spans 15 residues. The V end lost 2 bases, the J end lost 6 bases, and 16 bases lay between the germline ends.

A single count supports this clone. This chain joins TRBV27 and TRBJ1-1; 9 nucleotides line up with TRBD1. The junction had 10 bases not matched to a gene; V was cut back by 8 bases and J by 0 bases. CDR1 MNHEY and CDR2 SMNVEV come from the germline V gene (reference sequence). The CDR3 is 16 amino acids. The DNA for the CDR3 is TGTGCCAGCTCCCGGGACAGGGTGACGATGAACACTGAAGCTTTCTTT. It encodes CASSRDRVTMNTEAFF.

V is TRBV5-4 and J is TRBJ2-2; TRBD1 agrees at 8 bases. The ends lost 2 bases at V and 7 bases at J; junction bases unmatched: 7. The CDR3 contains 15 residues. Germline loops: CDR1 SGHNT, CDR2 YYREEE (reference sequence). In nucleotides, the CDR3 is TGTGCCAGCAGCTTTATCAGGGGGCGTGACGGGGAGCTGTTTTTT. Translation: CASSFIRGRDGELFF.